The clone carrying this TCR beta chain was detected only once. The CDR3 has 18 amino acids. Germline V gives CDR1 PRHDT, CDR2 FYEKMQ (reference sequence). Trimming stripped 4 bases from V and 0 bases from J, with 19 bases between. Original handling: Amplified reference gene primers provided the basis for estimating nucleated cell counts. Libraries were prepared by immunoSEQ multiplex PCR; TCRdb keeps only in-frame clonotypes and omits some of them. V, J and clone size are those of that table, while D and trimming were read from the DNA. The sample yields about 120,000 clones, 75% to 95% seen once. This sample was included in a study of blood T cell repertoires in COVID-19. Looking at the study overall: Donors in the United States, Italy and Spain gave samples during acute or convalescent COVID-19. PBMCs, B-cell-depleted T cells, or T cells were the source of the cDNA or gDNA that made up the material.

The TCR originated in a human donor with active COVID-19. The donor label of this sample is uncertain. The material sequenced was peripheral blood. V is TRBV13 and J is TRBJ2-1; the D gene is possibly TRBD2 (7 bases). The CDR3 reads CASSSLVNREGSYNEQFF. The CDR3 DNA reads TGTGCCAGCAGCTCTCTCGTAAACAGGGAGGGCTCCTACAATGAGCAGTTCTTC.